These 24 T cell receptor beta chains were all obtained from the same sample, sequenced in a study of blood T cells in healthy people across ages. A second PCR, run for roughly 7 to 11 cycles, used a sample-barcoded 5' primer plus a J-beta primer mix. Via MiXCR, TCRdb re-called the 5' RACE reads, giving one row per CDR3 protein. The table records 580,000 or so distinct CDR3 sequences, under 55% of them present only once. The specimen was blood. The receptors come from a man older than 75 in good health.

The table lists this clonotype with a few counts. This rearrangement joins TRBV5-1 to TRBJ1-5; TRBD1 is a possible D gene (6 bases). CDR3 length: 15 amino acids. V was shortened by 4 bases and J by 6 bases, with 17 bases between the two germline ends. Per germline, CDR1 SGHRS and CDR2 YFSETQ. The CDR3 spells CASSPIGGAGQPQHF. The DNA for the CDR3 is TGCGCCAGCAGCCCCATTGGGGGCGCGGGTCAGCCCCAGCATTTT.

In its sample, this clonotype was seen a few times. The genes are TRBV4-1 and TRBJ2-5; 7 bases are a match to TRBD2. The CDR3 covers 16 residues. The germline gives CDR1 MGHRA, CDR2 YSYEKL. V shed 0 bases and J 4 bases; nucleotides not matched to a gene: 8. The CDR3 coding sequence is TGCGCCAGCAGCCAAGATCGAAGGACTAGGGGAGAGACCCAGTACTTC. Translation gives CASSQDRRTRGETQYF.

In its sample, this clonotype was seen a few times. This chain uses TRBV20-1 with TRBJ2-1; 9 nucleotides match TRBD2. Unmatched junction bases numbered 5, after V lost 5 bases and J lost 3 bases. Germline V CDR1 and CDR2: DFQATT, SNEGSKA (reference sequence). This CDR3 comprises 14 residues. The CDR3 DNA reads as TGCAGTGCTGACTGGCGGGGGGGCTACAATGAGCAGTTCTTC. This codes for CSADWRGGYNEQFF.

This clonotype has just a few counts. The chain is built from TRBV20-1 and TRBJ2-7; D tentatively reads TRBD1 or TRBD2 (5 bases each). V lost 5 bases and J lost 6, with 20 bases in between. The CDR3 loop spans 14 amino acids. The germline gives CDR1 DFQATT, CDR2 SNEGSKA (reference sequence). The CDR3 DNA reads TGCAGTGCTGGGGTGGGGCACGGGGACCTCGAGCAGTACTTC. It is translated as CSAGVGHGDLEQYF.

The chain recombines TRBV3-1 with TRBJ2-7; no clear D gene. CDR1 and CDR2 (germline): LGHDT, YNNKEL (reference sequence). The ends were cut back, 3 bases at V and 10 bases at J, with 10 bases in the middle. The CDR3 runs 11 residues. The CDR3: CASSHDRIQYF. DNA for the CDR3: TGTGCCAGCAGCCACGATCGGATCCAGTACTTC.

The chain links TRBV29-1 to TRBJ2-1, with 13 nucleotides matching TRBD2. Germline V CDR1 and CDR2: SQVTM, ANQGSEA. The CDR3 totals 20 residues. CDR3 bases: TGCAGTATCGAGGACACTCCCGGGACTAGCGGGGTCAGCTCCTACAATGAGCAGTTCTTC. It specifies CSIEDTPGTSGVSSYNEQFF.

The rearrangement joins TRBV11-2 to TRBJ2-5; D might be TRBD2 (7 bases). Trimming removed 0 bases at V and 4 bases at J, with 12 bases between. Germline CDR1 and CDR2: SGHAT and FQNNGV. The CDR3 runs 15 residues. DNA for the CDR3: TGTGCCAGCAGCTTAGAGGGGGGGGCAGGAGAGACCCAGTACTTC. This sequence encodes CASSLEGGAGETQYF.

The chain joins TRBV25-1 to TRBJ2-7; 9 bases map to TRBD1. V lost 2 bases, J lost 7 bases, and 15 bases stayed unmatched. The CDR3 loop spans 17 amino acids. In germline, CDR1 is MGHDK, CDR2 SYGVNS. The CDR3 nucleotides are TGTGCCAGCAGTGAACCGACCGGGACAGGGAACGGCAATGAGCAGTACTTC. Translating gives CASSEPTGTGNGNEQYF.

The V gene is TRBV7-2, the J gene TRBJ2-7; 10 bases map to TRBD2. V was pared by 6 bases and J by 4 bases, with 9 bases of the junction left unmatched. Germline loops: CDR1 SGHTA, CDR2 FQGNSA. The CDR3 length is 15 residues. The chain's CDR3 is CASRPASGSGYEQYF. Written as DNA, the CDR3 is TGTGCCAGCAGACCTGCTAGCGGGAGTGGTTACGAGCAGTACTTC.

The chain combines TRBV7-3 with TRBJ2-3, with 9 nucleotides matching TRBD2. The ends lost 1 base at V and 2 bases at J; junction bases unmatched: 4. The CDR3 runs 16 residues. The germline CDR1 and CDR2 sequences are SGHTA and FQGTGA. CDR3 amino acids: CASSLMASGNTDTQYF. CDR3 bases: TGTGCCAGCAGCTTAATGGCTAGCGGGAACACAGATACGCAGTATTTT.

This clonotype was counted a few times. The rearrangement uses TRBV12-3 or TRBV12-4 and TRBJ2-7; D not resolved. The CDR3 is 11 amino acids. V dropped 6 bases and J dropped 2 bases, with 5 bases sitting between them. In DNA, the CDR3 is TGTGCCAGCAGGTCTACCTACGAGCAGTACTTC. It yields the protein CASRSTYEQYF.

This clonotype was seen just once. A read error may explain this, as a much larger clone is one base away. This sequence joins TRBV12-3 or TRBV12-4 and TRBJ2-7; 15 bases are a match to TRBD2. The V and J ends lost 5 bases and 3 bases, in that order; junction bases with no gene match: 2. The CDR3 is made up of 15 amino acids. CDR3 bases: TGTGCCAGCAGTGGGACTAGCGGGAGGATCTACGAGCAGTACTTC. It is translated as CASSGTSGRIYEQYF.

The rearrangement uses TRBV20-1 and TRBJ2-4, with 12 bases fitting TRBD1. There are 18 residues in the CDR3. J was trimmed by 2 bases and V by 5 bases; bases with no gene match: 13. Germline assignment: CDR1 DFQATT and CDR2 SNEGSKA (reference sequence). The CDR3, as DNA: TGCAGTGCTCCTGGGACAGGGGGCGGGGCATTGTCCAAAAACATTCAGTACTTC. It codes for CSAPGTGGGALSKNIQYF.

This clonotype was seen only a few times. The chain has TRBV6-5 and TRBJ2-6; 9 nucleotides match TRBD1. The CDR3 totals 15 residues. Looked up from germline, CDR1 is MNHEY and CDR2 is SVGAGI. Trimming at V came to 6 bases and at J to 2 bases, leaving 2 bases not matched to a gene. The chain's CDR3 is CASRTGGAGANVLTF. CDR3 bases: TGTGCCAGCAGGACAGGGGGGGCTGGGGCCAACGTCCTGACTTTC.

The chain employs TRBV7-9 and TRBJ2-5; the match to TRBD2 covers 9 bases. The J call may be mistaken, given a closer DNA end match to TRBJ2-7. The CDR3 sequence is 13 residues long. The germline V gene has CDR1 SEHNR and CDR2 FQNEAQ (reference sequence). Here the CDR3 DNA reads TGTGCCAGTCCTAGCGGGGTAGGGTACGAGCAGTACTTC. Translating gives CASPSGVGYEQYF.

Remarks on this clonotype: One end of the junction varies from germline; a read error may be responsible. This rearrangement joins TRBV20-1 to TRBJ2-1; TRBD2 matches at 11 bases. Germline CDR1 DFQATT, CDR2 SNEGSKA (reference sequence). CDR3 length: 15 amino acids. CDR3 sequence (DNA): TGCAGTGCCAGAGACCCTAGCGGGGGGTCAACTGAGCAGTTCTTC. Amino acid sequence: CSARDPSGGSTEQFF.

The chain has TRBV4-2 and TRBJ2-7, with no clear D. CDR3 length: 14 residues. Germline-derived CDR1 and CDR2 are LGHNA and YNFKEQ. Deletions cut 0 bases from V and 9 bases from J, with 15 bases between. The DNA for the CDR3 is TGTGCCAGCAGCCAAGATGCGACAACCGCATGGCAGTACTTC. Protein: CASSQDATTAWQYF.

This chain connects TRBV5-1 to TRBJ2-1, with 7 bases aligning to TRBD1. The CDR3 covers 16 residues. Unmatched junction bases numbered 7, after V lost 0 bases and J lost 4 bases. CDR1 is SGHRS and CDR2 is YFSETQ in the germline V gene. The CDR3 DNA follows: TGCGCCAGCAGCTTGGGCGACAGGGTTTCGTACAATGAGCAGTTCTTC. Amino acid sequence: CASSLGDRVSYNEQFF.

This clonotype was seen once. V is TRBV2 and J is TRBJ2-7, with 8 bases that match TRBD2. After removal of 0 bases from V and 5 bases from J, the junction contained 6 bases not matched to a gene. This CDR3 comprises 15 residues. Germline V lookup: CDR1 SNHLY, CDR2 FYNNEI. CDR3 region: CASSEASGGNHEQYF. CDR3 nucleotides: TGTGCCAGCAGTGAAGCAAGCGGGGGTAACCACGAGCAGTACTTC.

This clonotype was counted many times. V and J are TRBV27 and TRBJ2-7; D is tentatively TRBD1 or TRBD2 (5 bases each). The germline V and J ends were trimmed by 2 bases and 6 bases, with 14 bases remaining between them. Looked up from germline, CDR1 is MNHEY and CDR2 is SMNVEV (reference sequence). This CDR3 comprises 14 residues. CDR3 protein: CASSLGGTRGEQYF. CDR3 DNA: TGTGCCAGCAGTTTAGGGGGAACGAGGGGCGAGCAGTACTTC.

The chain couples TRBV7-9 to TRBJ2-3, with TRBD2 as a possible D gene (5 bases). The CDR3 is 14 amino acids. The germline V and J ends were trimmed by 7 bases and 2 bases, with 13 bases remaining between them. Looked up from germline, CDR1 is SEHNR and CDR2 is FQNEAQ (reference sequence). This CDR3 is CASTRPGDTDTQYF. CDR3 coding DNA: TGTGCCAGCACCCGACCCGGGGACACAGATACGCAGTATTTT.

The rearrangement uses TRBV2 and TRBJ2-1; 7 nucleotides align to TRBD2. Trimming at V came to 7 bases and at J to 3 bases, leaving 3 bases not matched to a gene. Germline lookup yields CDR1 SNHLY and CDR2 FYNNEI. The CDR3 totals 13 residues. CDR3: CASNWGGYNEQFF. CDR3 nucleotide sequence: TGTGCCAGCAACTGGGGGGGCTACAATGAGCAGTTCTTC.

The V and J genes are TRBV4-3 and TRBJ2-7; D is ambiguous. V lost 1 base to trimming and J lost 3 bases, with 7 bases between them. CDR1 is LGHNA, CDR2 YSLEER, per germline. The CDR3 totals 13 residues. The CDR3 coding sequence is TGCGCCAGCAGCCAAGTGATTTACTACGAGCAGTACTTC. As protein: CASSQVIYYEQYF.

The rearrangement joins TRBV4-2 to TRBJ2-1, with a tentative D call TRBD2 (7 bases). Trimming shortened V by 4 bases and J by 7 bases, and 20 bases separated the two germline ends. CDR1 and CDR2 from the germline V gene are LGHNA and YNFKEQ. The CDR3 totals 16 residues. CDR3 coding DNA: TGTGCCAGCAGCCTTATGACGGGGGGCAATGTAAATGAGCAGTTCTTC. This translates into CASSLMTGGNVNEQFF.